One and the same sample provided the 28 T cell receptor beta chains below, sequenced in a study of blood T cells in healthy people across ages. Together with a sample-barcoded 5' primer, a J-beta primer mix was included in a second PCR lasting about 7 to 11 cycles. TCRdb fed the 5' RACE reads into MiXCR, producing one record per CDR3 protein. The sample has 250,000 to 300,000 distinct CDR3 sequences, around 27% seen once. Sequencing was carried out using blood. The receptors here all came from a woman in her 70s in good health.

The V and J genes are TRBV20-1 and TRBJ1-5; D not resolved. Deletions cut 3 bases from V and 3 bases from J, with 6 bases between. CDR1 and CDR2 from the germline V gene are DFQATT and SNEGSKA (reference sequence). There are 12 residues in the CDR3. In nucleotides, the CDR3 is TGCAGTGCTAGTCAAAACAATCAGCCCCAGCATTTT. Amino acid sequence: CSASQNNQPQHF.

A few counts support this clonotype. V usage is TRBV6-2 or TRBV6-3 and J usage is TRBJ1-3; no clear D. The germline V gene has CDR1 MNHEY and CDR2 SVGEGT. The V end lost 0 bases, the J end lost 0 bases, and 12 bases lay between the germline ends. CDR3 length: 17 amino acids. The CDR3 sequence: CASSYSPSLASGNTIYF. CDR3 nucleotides: TGTGCCAGCAGTTACTCTCCTTCGCTCGCCTCTGGAAACACCATATATTTT.

Many counts were recorded for this clonotype. The rearrangement joins TRBV4-2 to TRBJ2-6, with D possibly being TRBD1 (6 bases). The germline V and J ends were trimmed by 1 base and 0 bases, with 16 bases remaining between them. There are 19 residues in the CDR3. Germline CDR1 is LGHNA and CDR2 is YNFKEQ. CDR3 sequence (DNA): TGTGCCAGCAGCCAAGCTCGGGCAGGGGTAATCTCTGGGGCCAACGTCCTGACTTTC. Encoded protein: CASSQARAGVISGANVLTF.

The V gene is TRBV14, the J gene TRBJ2-3; D may be TRBD2 (6 bases). The V and J ends lost 0 bases and 6 bases respectively, with 13 bases between them. The CDR3 contains 15 residues. Germline CDR1 SGHDN, CDR2 FVKESK. The CDR3 here is CASSQDGGILDTQYF. The CDR3 region has the DNA TGTGCCAGCAGCCAAGATGGGGGGATATTGGATACGCAGTATTTT.

The chain employs TRBV10-3 and TRBJ2-7; 7 bases fit TRBD2. The germline V gene has CDR1 ENHRY and CDR2 SYGVKD. V was pared by 2 bases and J by 6 bases, with 10 bases of the junction left unmatched. This CDR3 region has 15 residues. The CDR3 spells CAISEVSGVLGEQYF. The CDR3, as DNA: TGTGCCATCAGTGAGGTCAGCGGGGTTCTTGGCGAGCAGTACTTC.

At least ten counts were recorded for this clonotype. The chain combines TRBV19 with TRBJ2-2, with D possibly being TRBD1 (5 bases). The CDR3 is made up of 14 amino acids. Trimming cost V 2 bases and J 1 base, with 5 bases left between them. Per the germline V gene, CDR1 is LNHDA and CDR2 is SQIVND (reference sequence). The CDR3 nucleotides read TGTGCCAGTAGTATACAGGGGAACACCGGGGAGCTGTTTTTT. Translated: CASSIQGNTGELFF.

This clonotype was observed a single time. The genes are TRBV9 and TRBJ2-3; 8 bases are shared with TRBD2. Per germline, CDR1 SGDLS and CDR2 YYNGEE. The CDR3 totals 14 residues. V dropped 4 bases and J dropped 6; count of bases not matched to a gene: 7. The CDR3 sequence: CASSSKSGSDTQYF. CDR3 sequence (DNA): TGTGCCAGCAGCTCCAAAAGCGGGAGTGATACGCAGTATTTT. The complete variable domain, with remaining parts taken from reference TRBV9 and TRBJ2-3, reads DSGVTQTPKHLITATGQRVTLRCSPRSGDLSVYWYQQSLDQGLQFLIQYYNGEERAKGNILERFSAQQFPDLHSELNLSSLELGDSALYFCASSSKSGSDTQYFGPGTRLTVL.

CDR3 protein: CASSFTGTGVYEQYF. Written as DNA, the CDR3 is TGCGCCAGCAGCTTTACCGGGACAGGGGTCTACGAGCAGTACTTC. This rearrangement joins TRBV5-1 to TRBJ2-7, with TRBD1 matching over 10 bases. The length of the CDR3 is 15 residues. The V and J ends lost 2 bases and 3 bases, in that order; junction bases with no gene match: 5. Germline values: CDR1 SGHRS, CDR2 YFSETQ. Filled out from reference TRBV5-1 and TRBJ2-7, the complete variable domain reads KAGVTQTPRYLIKTRGQQVTLSCSPISGHRSVSWYQQTPGQGLQFLFEYFSETQRNKGNFPGRFSGRQFSNSRSEMNVSTLELGDSALYLCASSFTGTGVYEQYFGPGTRLTVT.

This clonotype turned up a few times. The V call is TRBV28, the J call TRBJ2-5; 9 bases are a match to TRBD1. The last part of the DNA fits TRBJ2-7 better; the J call may be wrong. This CDR3 spans 15 amino acids. Germline assignment: CDR1 MDHEN and CDR2 SYDVKM. The CDR3 coding sequence is TGTGCCAGCAGTTCTTCCGGGACAGGGCGTTCCGAGCAGTACTTC. Translation gives CASSSSGTGRSEQYF.

This clonotype was observed at least ten times. The chain combines TRBV29-1 with TRBJ1-1; 9 nucleotides agree with TRBD1. The ends lost 6 bases at V and 4 bases at J; junction bases unmatched: 9. The CDR3 length is 14 residues. Germline V gene sequence: CDR1 SQVTM, CDR2 ANQGSEA. CDR3 bases: TGCAGCGTGCTGGGACAGGGTTTGGGCACTGAAGCTTTCTTT. Protein: CSVLGQGLGTEAFF.

This clonotype appeared many times. CDR3 in amino acids: CSVGTKDRPYEQYF. The CDR3 DNA reads as TGCAGCGTTGGAACTAAGGACAGGCCCTACGAGCAGTACTTC. The chain has TRBV29-1 and TRBJ2-7; the match to TRBD1 covers 7 bases. Germline CDR1 is SQVTM and CDR2 is ANQGSEA. Losses at the gene ends were 4 bases for V and 2 bases for J; bases not matched to a gene: 8. The CDR3 has 14 amino acids.

This clonotype was recorded a few times. The chain recombines TRBV20-1 with TRBJ2-4; TRBD1 agrees at 9 bases. V lost 6 bases and J lost 8; bases outside the gene matches: 5. The CDR3 is 12 residues long. Germline V lookup: CDR1 DFQATT, CDR2 SNEGSKA (reference sequence). The CDR3 region is CSASGTGHIQYF. For the CDR3, the DNA is TGCAGTGCGTCCGGGACAGGGCACATTCAGTACTTC.

The CDR3 nucleotides read TGTGCCAGCAGCCAATTGGGGGTTCACGGTACGCAGTATTTT. This codes for CASSQLGVHGTQYF. This chain uses TRBV3-1 with TRBJ2-3; D may match TRBD1 or TRBD2 (5 bases each). Germline CDR1 and CDR2: LGHDT and YNNKEL (reference sequence). Trimming stripped 2 bases from V and 8 bases from J, with 14 bases between. The CDR3 spans 14 residues.

J is TRBJ1-6 and V is TRBV20-1, with no clear D. Germline-derived CDR1 and CDR2 are DFQATT and SNEGSKA (reference sequence). This CDR3 contains 15 residues. Deletions cut 4 bases from V and 0 bases from J, with 10 bases between. This chain's CDR3 is CSAKYTSSYNSPLHF. The CDR3 DNA reads TGCAGTGCTAAATACACGAGCTCCTATAATTCACCCCTCCACTTT.

The chain joins TRBV7-2 to TRBJ2-5; TRBD2 matches 11 bases. This CDR3 spans 14 amino acids. V was clipped by 5 bases and J by 4 bases; unmatched bases: 3. Germline assignment: CDR1 SGHTA and CDR2 FQGNSA. The CDR3 sequence is CASSHSGGAETQYF. The CDR3 region has the DNA TGTGCCAGCAGCCATAGCGGGGGGGCAGAGACCCAGTACTTC.

In its sample, this clonotype was seen a few times. CDR3 in DNA: TGTGCCAGCAGTGACAGAAACACCTACGAGCAGTACTTC. Protein product: CASSDRNTYEQYF. The chain recombines TRBV12-3 or TRBV12-4 with TRBJ2-7, with a weak D call TRBD1 (5 bases). V lost 5 bases to trimming and J lost 2 bases, with 10 bases between them. CDR3 size: 13 residues.

This clonotype was observed a handful of times. The chain links TRBV7-2 to TRBJ2-5; D uncertain. Matching the DNA end better, TRBJ2-1 makes the J call doubtful. Germline V CDR1 and CDR2: SGHTA, FQGNSA. This CDR3 is built from 12 residues. The CDR3 coding sequence is TGTGCCAGCAGTCAGACTCGTGGTGAGCAGTTCTTC. Protein sequence: CASSQTRGEQFF.

This clonotype occurred many times. The chain recombines TRBV28 with TRBJ2-5, with TRBD1 matching over 9 bases. The germline V gene encodes CDR1 MDHEN and CDR2 SYDVKM. Unmatched junction bases numbered 6, after V lost 3 bases and J lost 1 base. This CDR3 spans 16 amino acids. This CDR3 is CASSLTGTGSQETQYF. The CDR3 DNA sequence: TGTGCCAGCAGTTTGACTGGGACAGGGTCCCAAGAGACCCAGTACTTC.

This clonotype appeared many times. The chain links TRBV29-1 to TRBJ2-5, with a weak D call TRBD2 (6 bases). The length of the CDR3 is 12 residues. Trimming shortened V by 6 bases and J by 4 bases, and 12 bases separated the two germline ends. Per germline, CDR1 SQVTM and CDR2 ANQGSEA. CDR3 sequence reads: CSVLAGRETQYF. CDR3 sequence (DNA): TGCAGCGTATTGGCGGGGAGAGAGACCCAGTACTTC.

The chain recombines TRBV19 with TRBJ2-7; D gene uncertain. Trimming left V 8 bases short and J 3 bases short, with 11 bases between. Germline values: CDR1 LNHDA, CDR2 SQIVND (reference sequence). The CDR3 runs to 12 residues. The CDR3, as DNA: TGTGCCAGTGCTTCACCATACTACGAGCAGTACTTC. Its translation: CASASPYYEQYF.

This clonotype was detected only a few times. CDR3 bases: TGCGCCAGCAGCCAAGTAGGTAGTAGCGGTACTGGGGAGCTGTTTTTT. This translates into CASSQVGSSGTGELFF. The J gene is TRBJ2-2, the V gene TRBV4-1, with D maybe TRBD2 (6 bases). The germline CDR1 and CDR2 sequences are MGHRA and YSYEKL. This CDR3 has 16 residues. V was cut by 1 base and J by 8 bases, with 17 bases left in between.

V is TRBV29-1 and J is TRBJ2-5, with D possibly being TRBD1 (6 bases). The J call may be in error: the DNA end matches TRBJ2-7 better. From germline, CDR1 is SQVTM and CDR2 ANQGSEA. The CDR3 is made up of 13 amino acids. DNA of the CDR3: TGCAGCGTTGTTGAGACAGGAGCCTACGAGCAGTACTTC. This codes for CSVVETGAYEQYF.

V gene TRBV6-9 combines with J gene TRBJ2-2, with TRBD2 matching over 7 bases. The J segment lost 6 bases and the V segment lost 2 bases, leaving 24 bases of the junction unmatched. The germline CDR1 and CDR2 sequences are MNHGY and SVAAGI. The CDR3 consists of 21 residues. CDR3 protein: CASSYPFMGGGEAGSPGELFF. The CDR3 DNA follows: TGTGCCAGCAGTTATCCCTTTATGGGGGGAGGGGAAGCGGGAAGTCCCGGGGAGCTGTTTTTT.

In this sample, this clonotype turned up a few times. The chain combines TRBV20-1 with TRBJ2-1; D is perhaps TRBD2 (5 bases). V was shortened by 5 bases and J by 3 bases, with 14 bases between the two germline ends. The CDR3 runs to 14 residues. Germline V lookup: CDR1 DFQATT, CDR2 SNEGSKA (reference sequence). The DNA for the CDR3 is TGCAGTGCTCCTAGCAATAACTTCTACAATGAGCAGTTCTTC. Its translation: CSAPSNNFYNEQFF.

This chain uses TRBV5-1 with TRBJ2-7; 9 positions match TRBD1. The V gene's germline CDR1 is SGHRS and CDR2 YFSETQ. The CDR3 is 15 amino acids. Unmatched junction bases numbered 4, after V lost 3 bases and J lost 0 bases. The CDR3 coding sequence is TGCGCCAGCAGCTCTCAGACAGGGGGCTCCTACGAGCAGTACTTC. It codes for CASSSQTGGSYEQYF. Full variable domain (rest looked up from reference TRBV5-1 and TRBJ2-7): KAGVTQTPRYLIKTRGQQVTLSCSPISGHRSVSWYQQTPGQGLQFLFEYFSETQRNKGNFPGRFSGRQFSNSRSEMNVSTLELGDSALYLCASSSQTGGSYEQYFGPGTRLTVT.

This sequence joins TRBV4-1 and TRBJ2-7; D is unclear. The CDR3 extends over 15 amino acids. Germline loops: CDR1 MGHRA, CDR2 YSYEKL. Trimming stripped 2 bases from V and 3 bases from J, with 14 bases between. The CDR3 here is CASSQTYSLNYEQYF. The CDR3 nucleotides are TGCGCCAGCAGCCAAACCTACTCCCTGAACTACGAGCAGTACTTC.

The rearrangement links TRBV29-1 to TRBJ2-2, with D unresolved. CDR1 and CDR2 (germline): SQVTM, ANQGSEA. This CDR3 is built from 12 residues. The V and J ends lost 4 bases and 4 bases respectively, with 7 bases between them. The CDR3 here is CSVVSGTGELFF. As DNA, the CDR3 is TGCAGCGTTGTATCGGGCACCGGGGAGCTGTTTTTT.

This rearrangement joins TRBV6-2 or TRBV6-3 to TRBJ2-5, with 11 bases identical to TRBD2. The DNA matches TRBJ2-7 better at its end, which makes the J call doubtful. The CDR3 has 17 residues. The germline V gene encodes CDR1 MNHEY and CDR2 SVGEGT. Here the CDR3 DNA reads TGTGCCAGCAGCATCGGGCTAGCGGGAGGACAGGGCAACGAGCAGTACTTC. Protein product: CASSIGLAGGQGNEQYF.